This T cell receptor beta chain was identified in a study of blood T cell repertoires in COVID-19. Study-wide context: The origin of the acute and convalescent COVID-19 samples was the United States, Italy and Spain.

V lost 2 bases and J 5 bases, leaving 18 bases between the germline ends. Germline values: CDR1 KGHSH, CDR2 LQKENI. The CDR3 sequence is 16 residues long. Original methodology: How many nucleated cells were present was estimated from reference gene primer amplification. Sequencing was performed with immunoSEQ multiplex PCR; in TCRdb, only in-frame clones are kept and a portion is missing. D and trimming come from the DNA, and the V and J calls and clone size come from that table. The table records 60,000 to 70,000 clones, approximately 83% of them present only once. Sequencing was done on a sample of peripheral blood. The source of this sequence is a woman aged 55-69 years with acute or convalescent COVID-19. V usage is TRBV18 and J usage is TRBJ1-2; maybe TRBD1 (5 bases). The CDR3 is CASSPFPDPDTYGYTF. CDR3 coding DNA: TGTGCCAGCTCACCATTCCCCGACCCGGACACTTATGGCTACACCTTC. Full variable domain (missing parts from reference TRBV18 and TRBJ1-2): NAGVMQNPRHLVRRRGQEARLRCSPMKGHSHVYWYRQLPEEGLKFMVYLQKENIIDESGMPKERFSAEFPKEGPSILRIQQVVRGDSAAYFCASSPFPDPDTYGYTFGSGTRLTVV.